This T cell receptor beta chain was profiled in a study of T cell repertoires in cytomegalovirus infection. Study background: HLA-B-restricted CMV epitopes that are well studied were used alongside recently identified HLA-C-restricted ones. Public TCR beta signatures marked donors with CMV infection and the matching HLA.

Study outcomes and limitations: CMV carriers having the relevant HLA were flagged by cumulative public TCR beta family frequency. Dominating the ex vivo response were TCR beta clonotypes that were CMV-specific and HLA-C-restricted.

V lost 3 bases, J lost 4 bases, and 8 bases stayed unmatched. CDR3 length equals 15 residues. CDR1 LNHDA and CDR2 SQIVND come from the germline V gene (reference sequence). TCRdb ran MiXCR on the reads and lists one entry per CDR3 protein. The sample gives more than 110,000 distinct CDR3 sequences, 32% of which show up once; around half is in the top ten. Turning to this clonotype: Its antigen remains unidentified.

The sample was CD8+ T cells from cultured PBMCs, taken from culture after CMV antigen stimulation. The rearrangement links TRBV19 to TRBJ1-1; 7 positions agree with TRBD1. This TCR derives from a human donor in good health (CMV status not recorded). Some clones in this sample may be carry-over from other donors' samples. The CDR3 DNA reads TGTGCCAGTAGTATCGGGGACAGACTGCTCACTGAAGCTTTCTTT. Translating it yields CASSIGDRLLTEAFF.